This T cell receptor beta chain was recovered during a study of metastatic and nonmetastatic thyroid tumors. TCRdb re-called the PCR reads via MiXCR. The sample gives roughly 14,000 clones, 30% to 40% of which show up once; roughly 7% is in the top ten. Patients underwent thyroid surgery, and none had received any treatment before it. The CDR3 is 10 amino acids. Germline V CDR1 and CDR2: SGHRS, YFSETQ. V was trimmed by 4 bases and J by 5 bases, leaving 3 bases between them. The sequence came from a female donor with papillary thyroid cancer or a benign thyroid nodule (not recorded which). Some clones in this sample may be carry-over from other donors' samples. The chain joins TRBV5-1 to TRBJ2-5, with no clear D. The specimen was tumor tissue. The CDR3 loop is CASSLETQYF. As DNA, the CDR3 is TGCGCCAGCAGCCTCGAGACCCAGTACTTC.